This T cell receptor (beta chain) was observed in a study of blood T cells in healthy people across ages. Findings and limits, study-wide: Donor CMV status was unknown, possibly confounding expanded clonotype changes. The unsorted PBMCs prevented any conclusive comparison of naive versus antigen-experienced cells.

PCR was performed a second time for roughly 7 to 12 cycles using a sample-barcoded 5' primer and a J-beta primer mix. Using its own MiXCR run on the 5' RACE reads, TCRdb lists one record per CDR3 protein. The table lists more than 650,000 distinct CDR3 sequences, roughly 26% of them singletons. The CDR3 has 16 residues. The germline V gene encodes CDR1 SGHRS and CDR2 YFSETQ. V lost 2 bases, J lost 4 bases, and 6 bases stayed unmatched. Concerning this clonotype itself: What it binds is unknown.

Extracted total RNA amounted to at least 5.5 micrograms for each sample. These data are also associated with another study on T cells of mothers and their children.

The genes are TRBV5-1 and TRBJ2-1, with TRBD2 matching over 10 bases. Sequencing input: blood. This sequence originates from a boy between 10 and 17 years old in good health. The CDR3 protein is CASSLERGGLYNEQFF. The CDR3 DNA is TGCGCCAGCAGCTTAGAGCGGGGGGGCCTTTACAATGAGCAGTTCTTC. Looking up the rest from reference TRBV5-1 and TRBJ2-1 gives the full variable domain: KAGVTQTPRYLIKTRGQQVTLSCSPISGHRSVSWYQQTPGQGLQFLFEYFSETQRNKGNFPGRFSGRQFSNSRSEMNVSTLELGDSALYLCASSLERGGLYNEQFFGPGTRLTVL.